The source of this TCR beta chain is a study of naive and memory T cell subsets. Whole-study findings and limits: A few larger clonotypes appeared in naive repertoires, especially CD8, possibly memory cells re-expressing CD45RA. Diversity fell and Gini index rose from naive through CM, EM, EMRA.

This clonotype was picked up a small number of times. The target antigen is unknown. This CDR3 region has 15 residues. CDR1 and CDR2 from the germline V gene are SGHDN and FVKESK. Trimming took 1 base from V and 4 from J, leaving 11 bases between them. Both TRBC1 and TRBC2 were covered by a beta constant-region primer of two equimolar oligonucleotides. Four rounds of PCR amplified the ligated cDNA using nested alpha and beta constant-region primers plus SP2. TCRdb re-derived calls from the UMI-ligation and nested PCR reads in MiXCR, one entry per CDR3 protein. The data contain approximately 140,000 distinct CDR3 sequences, about a fifth of them singletons.

This clonotype was sampled from a human donor in good health. Source material: naive CD8+ T cells from blood. The J gene is TRBJ2-1, the V gene TRBV14; D is tentatively TRBD1 or TRBD2 (5 bases each). The CDR3 nucleotides are TGTGCCAGCAGCCAAGTCGCCGGGGCTTACAATGAGCAGTTCTTC. Translating it yields CASSQVAGAYNEQFF. The full variable domain, with the rest looked up from reference TRBV14 and TRBJ2-1, is EAGVTQFPSHSVIEKGQTVTLRCDPISGHDNLYWYRRVMGKEIKFLLHFVKESKQDESGMPNNRFLAERTGGTYSTLKVQPAELEDSGVYFCASSQVAGAYNEQFFGPGTRLTVL.